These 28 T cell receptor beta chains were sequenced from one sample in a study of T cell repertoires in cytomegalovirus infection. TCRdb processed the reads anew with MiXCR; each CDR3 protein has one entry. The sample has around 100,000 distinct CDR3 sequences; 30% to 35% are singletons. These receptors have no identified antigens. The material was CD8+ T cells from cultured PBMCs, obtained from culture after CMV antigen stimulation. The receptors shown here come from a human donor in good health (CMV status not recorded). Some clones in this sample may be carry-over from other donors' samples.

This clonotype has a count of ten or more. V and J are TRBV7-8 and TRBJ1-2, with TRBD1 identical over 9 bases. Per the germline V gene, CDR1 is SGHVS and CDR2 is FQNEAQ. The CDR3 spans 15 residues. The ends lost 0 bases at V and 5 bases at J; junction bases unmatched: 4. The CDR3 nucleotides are TGTGCCAGCAGCTTAGCAAGGACAGGGGTATATGGCTACACCTTC. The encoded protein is CASSLARTGVYGYTF.

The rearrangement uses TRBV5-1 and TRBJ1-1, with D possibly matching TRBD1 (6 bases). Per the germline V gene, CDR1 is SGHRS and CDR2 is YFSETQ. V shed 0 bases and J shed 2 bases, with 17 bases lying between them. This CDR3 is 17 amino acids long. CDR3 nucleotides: TGCGCCAGCAGCTTGGCGGTCCAGGGGATGGGAAACACTGAAGCTTTCTTT. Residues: CASSLAVQGMGNTEAFF.

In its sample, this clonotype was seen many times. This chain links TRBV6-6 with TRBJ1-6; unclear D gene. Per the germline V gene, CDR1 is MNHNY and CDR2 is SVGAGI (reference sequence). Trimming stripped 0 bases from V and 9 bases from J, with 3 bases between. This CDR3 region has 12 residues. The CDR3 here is CASSYSISPLHF. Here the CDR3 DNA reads TGTGCCAGCAGTTACTCGATTTCACCCCTCCACTTT.

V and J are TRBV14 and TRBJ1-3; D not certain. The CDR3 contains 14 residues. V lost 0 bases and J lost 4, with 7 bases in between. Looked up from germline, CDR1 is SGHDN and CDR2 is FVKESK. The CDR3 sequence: CASSQEPRGNTIYF. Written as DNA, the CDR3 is TGTGCCAGCAGCCAAGAACCACGGGGAAACACCATATATTTT.

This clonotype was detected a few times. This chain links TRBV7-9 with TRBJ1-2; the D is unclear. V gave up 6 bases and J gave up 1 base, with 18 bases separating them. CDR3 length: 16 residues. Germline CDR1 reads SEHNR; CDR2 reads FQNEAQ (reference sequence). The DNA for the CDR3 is TGTGCCAGCAGGCGCGGCCGTGAGGGCGATAACTATGGCTACACCTTC. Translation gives CASRRGREGDNYGYTF.

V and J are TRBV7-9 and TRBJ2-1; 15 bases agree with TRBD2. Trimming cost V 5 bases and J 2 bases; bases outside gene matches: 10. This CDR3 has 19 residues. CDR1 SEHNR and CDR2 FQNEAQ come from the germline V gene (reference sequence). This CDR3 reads CASSQPGTSGGTAYNEQFF. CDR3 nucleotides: TGTGCCAGCAGCCAACCCGGGACTAGCGGGGGGACAGCCTACAATGAGCAGTTCTTC.

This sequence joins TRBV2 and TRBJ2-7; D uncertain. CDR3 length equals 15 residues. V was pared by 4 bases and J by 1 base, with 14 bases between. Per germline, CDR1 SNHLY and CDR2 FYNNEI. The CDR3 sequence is CASSGTYSRSYEQYF. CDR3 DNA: TGTGCCAGCAGTGGGACCTATTCACGATCCTACGAGCAGTACTTC.

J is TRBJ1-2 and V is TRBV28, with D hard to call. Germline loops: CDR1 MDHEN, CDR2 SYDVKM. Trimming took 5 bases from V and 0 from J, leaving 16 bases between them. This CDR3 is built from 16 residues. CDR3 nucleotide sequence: TGTGCCAGCAGTCCGAATCCTAGGACGTCTAACTATGGCTACACCTTC. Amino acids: CASSPNPRTSNYGYTF.

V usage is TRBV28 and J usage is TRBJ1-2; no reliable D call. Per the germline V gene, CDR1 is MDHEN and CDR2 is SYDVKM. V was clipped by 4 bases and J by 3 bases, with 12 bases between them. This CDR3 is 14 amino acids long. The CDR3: CASSSPATYYGYTF. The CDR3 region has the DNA TGTGCCAGCAGTTCTCCGGCGACATACTATGGCTACACCTTC.

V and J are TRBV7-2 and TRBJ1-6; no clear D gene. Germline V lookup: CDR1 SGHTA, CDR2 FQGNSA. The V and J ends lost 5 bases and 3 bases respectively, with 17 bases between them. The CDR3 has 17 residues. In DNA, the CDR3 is TGTGCCAGCAGCACCGGACCGATACCCTTCTATAATTCACCCCTCCACTTT. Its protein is CASSTGPIPFYNSPLHF.

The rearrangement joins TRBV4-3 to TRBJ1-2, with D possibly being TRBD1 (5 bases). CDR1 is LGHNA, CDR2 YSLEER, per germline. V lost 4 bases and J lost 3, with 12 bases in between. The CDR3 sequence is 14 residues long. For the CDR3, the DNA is TGCGCCAGCAGCCTAACGGGGACTGACTATGGCTACACCTTC. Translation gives CASSLTGTDYGYTF.

The CDR3 protein is CASSARVKRTDTQYF. In DNA form, the CDR3 reads TGTGCCAGCAGCGCGAGGGTAAAGAGGACAGATACGCAGTATTTT. The chain employs TRBV9 and TRBJ2-3, with D perhaps TRBD2 (5 bases). The CDR3 consists of 15 residues. CDR1 is SGDLS, CDR2 YYNGEE, per germline. V was cut by 3 bases and J by 3 bases, with 14 bases left in between. Supplemented by reference TRBV9 and TRBJ2-3, the full variable domain reads DSGVTQTPKHLITATGQRVTLRCSPRSGDLSVYWYQQSLDQGLQFLIQYYNGEERAKGNILERFSAQQFPDLHSELNLSSLELGDSALYFCASSARVKRTDTQYFGPGTRLTVL.

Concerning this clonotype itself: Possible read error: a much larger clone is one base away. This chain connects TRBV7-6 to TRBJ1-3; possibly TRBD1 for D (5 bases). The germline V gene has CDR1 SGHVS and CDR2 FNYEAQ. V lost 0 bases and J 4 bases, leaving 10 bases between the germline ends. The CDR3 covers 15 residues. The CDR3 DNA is TGTGCCAGCAGCTTAGCCGGGACTCTGGGAAACACCATATATTTT. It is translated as CASSLAGTLGNTIYF.

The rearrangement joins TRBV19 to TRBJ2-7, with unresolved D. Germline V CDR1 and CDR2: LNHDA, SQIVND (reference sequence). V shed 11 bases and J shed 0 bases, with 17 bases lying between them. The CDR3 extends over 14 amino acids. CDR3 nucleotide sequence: TGTGCCTCTAGAGCCGCAGCGAGCTCCTACGAGCAGTACTTC. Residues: CASRAAASSYEQYF.

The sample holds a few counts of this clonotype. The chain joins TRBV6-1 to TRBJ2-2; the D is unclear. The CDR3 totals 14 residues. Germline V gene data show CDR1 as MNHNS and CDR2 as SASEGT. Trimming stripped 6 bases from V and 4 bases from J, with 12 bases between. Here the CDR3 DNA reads TGTGCCAGCAGAAGACGACAATCCACCGGGGAGCTGTTTTTT. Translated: CASRRRQSTGELFF.

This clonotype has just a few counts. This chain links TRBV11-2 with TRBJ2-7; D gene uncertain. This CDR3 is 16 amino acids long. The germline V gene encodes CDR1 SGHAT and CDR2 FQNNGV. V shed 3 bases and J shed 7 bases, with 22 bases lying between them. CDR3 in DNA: TGTGCCAGCAGCTTGCGAGAGGAGACCTCTTTGTGGGAGCAGTACTTC. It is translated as CASSLREETSLWEQYF.

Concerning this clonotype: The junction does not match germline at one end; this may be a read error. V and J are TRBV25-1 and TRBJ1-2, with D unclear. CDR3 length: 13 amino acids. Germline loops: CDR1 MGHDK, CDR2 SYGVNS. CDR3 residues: CVSSEWPGDGYTF. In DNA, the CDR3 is TGTGTCAGCAGTGAATGGCCGGGAGATGGCTACACCTTC.

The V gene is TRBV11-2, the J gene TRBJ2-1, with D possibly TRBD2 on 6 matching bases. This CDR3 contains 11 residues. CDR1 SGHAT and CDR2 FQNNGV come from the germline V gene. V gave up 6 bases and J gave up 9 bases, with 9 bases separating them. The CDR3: CASRGLPEQFF. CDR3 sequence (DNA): TGTGCCAGCAGGGGACTCCCTGAGCAGTTCTTC.

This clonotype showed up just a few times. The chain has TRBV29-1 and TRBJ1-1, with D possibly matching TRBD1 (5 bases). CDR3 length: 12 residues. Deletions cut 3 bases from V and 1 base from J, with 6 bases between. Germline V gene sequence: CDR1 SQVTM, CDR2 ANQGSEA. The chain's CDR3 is CSVEQGNTEAFF. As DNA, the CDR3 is TGCAGCGTTGAGCAGGGGAACACTGAAGCTTTCTTT.

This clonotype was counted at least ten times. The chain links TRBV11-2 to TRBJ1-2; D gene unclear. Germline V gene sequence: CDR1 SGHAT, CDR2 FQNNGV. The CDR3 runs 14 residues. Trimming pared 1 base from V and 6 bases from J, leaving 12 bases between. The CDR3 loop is CASSLGRFLHGYTF. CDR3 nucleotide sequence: TGTGCCAGCAGCTTAGGTCGGTTTTTGCATGGCTACACCTTC.

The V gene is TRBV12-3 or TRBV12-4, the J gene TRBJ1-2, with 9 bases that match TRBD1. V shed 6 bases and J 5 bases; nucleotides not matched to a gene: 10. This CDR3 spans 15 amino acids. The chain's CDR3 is CASSPGQGRGYGYTF. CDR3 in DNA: TGTGCCAGCAGCCCTGGACAGGGGAGAGGGTATGGCTACACCTTC.

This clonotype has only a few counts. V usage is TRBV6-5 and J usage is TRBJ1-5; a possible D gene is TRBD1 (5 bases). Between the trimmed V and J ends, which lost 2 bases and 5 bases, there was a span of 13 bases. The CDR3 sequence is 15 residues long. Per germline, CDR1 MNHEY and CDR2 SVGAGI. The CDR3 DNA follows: TGTGCCAGCAGTTACGGTTCAGGGTCGGATCAGCCCCAGCATTTT. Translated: CASSYGSGSDQPQHF.

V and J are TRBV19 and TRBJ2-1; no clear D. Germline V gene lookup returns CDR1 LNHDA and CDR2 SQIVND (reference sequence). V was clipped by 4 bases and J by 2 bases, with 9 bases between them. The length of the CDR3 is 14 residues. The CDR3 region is CASSSHVPYNEQFF. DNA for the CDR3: TGTGCCAGTAGTAGTCATGTGCCCTACAATGAGCAGTTCTTC. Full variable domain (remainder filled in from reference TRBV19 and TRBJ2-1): DGGITQSPKYLFRKEGQNVTLSCEQNLNHDAMYWYRQDPGQGLRLIYYSQIVNDFQKGDIAEGYSVSREKKESFPLTVTSAQKNPTAFYLCASSSHVPYNEQFFGPGTRLTVL.

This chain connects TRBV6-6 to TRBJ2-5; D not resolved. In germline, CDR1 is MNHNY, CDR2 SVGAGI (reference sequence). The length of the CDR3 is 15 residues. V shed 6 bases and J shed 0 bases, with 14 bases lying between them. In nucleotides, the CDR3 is TGTGCCAGCAGCCCCCCCGACCTGAACCAAGAGACCCAGTACTTC. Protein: CASSPPDLNQETQYF.

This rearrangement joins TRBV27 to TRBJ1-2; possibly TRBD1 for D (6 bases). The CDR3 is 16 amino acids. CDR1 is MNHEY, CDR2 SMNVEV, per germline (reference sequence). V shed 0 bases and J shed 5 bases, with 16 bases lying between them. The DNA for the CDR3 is TGTGCCAGCAGTTTATCTGCGGCAGGGGTGACGTATGGCTACACCTTC. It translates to CASSLSAAGVTYGYTF.

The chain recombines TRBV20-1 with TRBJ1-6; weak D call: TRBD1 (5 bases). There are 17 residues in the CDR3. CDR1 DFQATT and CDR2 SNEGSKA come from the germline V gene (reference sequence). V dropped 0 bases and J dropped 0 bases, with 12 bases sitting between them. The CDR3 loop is CSARDQDTSSYNSPLHF. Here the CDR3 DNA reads TGCAGTGCTAGAGATCAGGACACGAGCTCCTATAATTCACCCCTCCACTTT.

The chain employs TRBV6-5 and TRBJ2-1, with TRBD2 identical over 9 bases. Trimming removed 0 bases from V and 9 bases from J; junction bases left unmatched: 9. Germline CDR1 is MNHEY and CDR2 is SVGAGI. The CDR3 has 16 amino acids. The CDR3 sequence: CASSYSFGLANSEQFF. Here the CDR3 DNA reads TGTGCCAGCAGTTACTCATTCGGACTAGCGAATAGTGAGCAGTTCTTC.

CDR3 amino acids: CASRVGGAWQPQHF. As DNA, the CDR3 is TGTGCCAGCAGGGTCGGGGGGGCTTGGCAGCCCCAGCATTTT. V and J are TRBV28 and TRBJ1-5, with D possibly TRBD1 on 6 matching bases. The V gene's germline CDR1 is MDHEN and CDR2 SYDVKM. The CDR3 contains 14 residues. V was shortened by 6 bases and J by 7 bases, with 16 bases between the two germline ends. Variable domain in full (rest from reference TRBV28 and TRBJ1-5): DVKVTQSSRYLVKRTGEKVFLECVQDMDHENMFWYRQDPGLGLRLIYFSYDVKMKEKGDIPEGYSVSREKKERFSLILESASTNQTSMYLCASRVGGAWQPQHFGDGTRLSIL.